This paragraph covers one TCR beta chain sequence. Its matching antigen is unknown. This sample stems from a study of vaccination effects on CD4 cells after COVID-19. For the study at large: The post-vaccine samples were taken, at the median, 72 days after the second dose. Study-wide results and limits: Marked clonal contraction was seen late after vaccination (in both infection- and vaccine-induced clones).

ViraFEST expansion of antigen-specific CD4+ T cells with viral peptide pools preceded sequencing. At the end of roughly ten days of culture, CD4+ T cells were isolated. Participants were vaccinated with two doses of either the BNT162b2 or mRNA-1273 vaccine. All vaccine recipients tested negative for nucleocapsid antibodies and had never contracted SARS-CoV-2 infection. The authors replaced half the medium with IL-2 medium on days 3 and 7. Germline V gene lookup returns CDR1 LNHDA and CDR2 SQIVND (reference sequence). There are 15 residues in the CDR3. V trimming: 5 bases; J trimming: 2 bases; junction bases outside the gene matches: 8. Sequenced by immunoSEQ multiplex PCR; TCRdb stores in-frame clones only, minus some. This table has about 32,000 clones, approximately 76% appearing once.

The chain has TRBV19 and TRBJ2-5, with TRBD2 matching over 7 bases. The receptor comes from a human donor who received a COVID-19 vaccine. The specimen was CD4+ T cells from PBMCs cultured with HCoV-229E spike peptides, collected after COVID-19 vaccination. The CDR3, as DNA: TGTGCCAGTAGTCAAGGCGGGGGAACTCAAGAGACCCAGTACTTC. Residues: CASSQGGGTQETQYF.